A single sample gave rise to the 6 T cell receptor beta chains below, sequenced in a study of technical replicates of blood from a few donors. TCRdb's table, derived via immunoSEQ multiplex PCR, lists solely in-frame clones and lacks some. Of 50,000 to 80,000 clones listed, approximately 90% are singletons. Material: PBMCs. These receptors were obtained from a human donor in good health. Some clones in this sample may be carry-over from other donors' samples.

V gene TRBV4-3 combines with J gene TRBJ2-7, with D uncertain. With 0 bases removed from V and 9 bases from J, the gap between germline ends came to 12 bases. CDR1 and CDR2 (germline): LGHNA, YSLEER. The length of the CDR3 is 13 residues. CDR3 region: CASSQEFRNRQYF. The CDR3 DNA sequence: TGCGCCAGCAGCCAAGAGTTTAGGAACAGGCAGTACTTC.

The V and J genes are TRBV5-1 and TRBJ2-6; the D gene is possibly TRBD1 (6 bases). CDR1 is SGHRS, CDR2 YFSETQ, per germline. V was clipped by 4 bases and J by 0 bases, with 8 bases between them. CDR3 length equals 15 residues. CDR3 nucleotide sequence: TGCGCCAGCAGCCCACAGGGCTCTGGGGCCAACGTCCTGACTTTC. Translating gives CASSPQGSGANVLTF.

The chain recombines TRBV11-1 with TRBJ2-7; tentatively, D is TRBD2 (6 bases). The CDR3 has 16 residues. The germline CDR1 and CDR2 sequences are SGHAT and FQDESV (reference sequence). The V and J ends lost 5 bases and 1 base respectively, with 18 bases between them. CDR3 coding DNA: TGTGCCAGCAGCCAAGATTCCGGGACTTTGTCCTACGAGCAGTACTTC. Translating gives CASSQDSGTLSYEQYF.

In its sample, this clone was seen once. CDR3 loop: CASSPAAGRTNEKLFF. In DNA, the CDR3 is TGCGCCAGCAGCCCGGCTGCGGGGAGGACTAATGAAAAACTGTTTTTT. V gene TRBV5-1 combines with J gene TRBJ1-4; D is uncertain. Germline V gene lookup returns CDR1 SGHRS and CDR2 YFSETQ. The CDR3 is 16 residues long. Trimming left V 4 bases short and J 2 bases short, with 15 bases between.

The chain links TRBV6-5 to TRBJ2-4, with D possibly matching TRBD1 (6 bases). CDR1 is MNHEY, CDR2 SVGAGI, per germline. V was shortened by 7 bases and J by 9 bases, with 16 bases between the two germline ends. CDR3 length equals 13 residues. For the CDR3, the DNA is TGTGCCAGCACCGGAGGTCCGACAGGCATTCAGTACTTC. It yields the protein CASTGGPTGIQYF.

The V gene is TRBV5-5, the J gene TRBJ2-5; tentative D call: TRBD1 (6 bases). Trimming removed 4 bases at V and 3 bases at J, with 10 bases between. CDR3 length equals 13 residues. CDR1 is SGHKS and CDR2 is YYEKEE in the germline V gene (reference sequence). The CDR3 DNA reads TGTGCCAGCAGCCCCACAGGGAAAGAGACCCAGTACTTC. Encoded protein: CASSPTGKETQYF.